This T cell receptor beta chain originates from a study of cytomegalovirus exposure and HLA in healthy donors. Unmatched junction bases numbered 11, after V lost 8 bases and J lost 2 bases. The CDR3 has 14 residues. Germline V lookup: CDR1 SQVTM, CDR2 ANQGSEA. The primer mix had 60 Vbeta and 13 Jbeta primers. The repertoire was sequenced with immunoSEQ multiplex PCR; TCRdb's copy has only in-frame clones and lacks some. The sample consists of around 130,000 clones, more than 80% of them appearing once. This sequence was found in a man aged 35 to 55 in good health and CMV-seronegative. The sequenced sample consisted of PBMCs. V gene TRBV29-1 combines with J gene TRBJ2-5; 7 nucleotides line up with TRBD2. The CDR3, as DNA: TGCAGCATCCCAACACTACTAGCGCAAGAGACCCAGTACTTC. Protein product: CSIPTLLAQETQYF.